This TCR beta chain was profiled in a study of Ad26.COV2.S vaccination and SARS-CoV-2 variants. Study summary: Once, or twice with 56 days between doses, Ad26.COV2.S was given intramuscularly.

The treatment is: some 20 received Ad26.COV2.S at low or high dose, single or two shots; roughly 5 received placebo; per-sample allocation not given. The study sampled participants on day 63 after the first vaccine or placebo injection. Note on this clone: Its antigen is still unknown.

The method was immunoSEQ multiplex PCR; TCRdb's version includes in-frame clones alone and lacks a portion of them. This table holds 400,000 to 500,000 clones, about 88% found once. The CDR3 spans 17 residues. From germline, CDR1 is SGDLS and CDR2 YYNGEE. V gave up 4 bases and J gave up 1 base, with 19 bases separating them. General study findings and limits: Substantial response breadth was reportedly seen for spike-specific CD8+ and CD4+ T cells after vaccination. Total T cell responses, in the TCR breadth and depth analyses, may have been underestimated.

The sequenced sample was peripheral blood, obtained in a trial of Ad26.COV2.S vaccine versus placebo. This sequence was found in a person aged 18-60 years who received the Ad26.COV2.S COVID-19 vaccine or a placebo. J is TRBJ2-3 and V is TRBV9, with a weak D call TRBD1 (6 bases). CDR3 bases: TGTGCCAGCAGCCCGATAGGGGGTCTGATCGGCACAGATACGCAGTATTTT. This encodes CASSPIGGLIGTDTQYF.